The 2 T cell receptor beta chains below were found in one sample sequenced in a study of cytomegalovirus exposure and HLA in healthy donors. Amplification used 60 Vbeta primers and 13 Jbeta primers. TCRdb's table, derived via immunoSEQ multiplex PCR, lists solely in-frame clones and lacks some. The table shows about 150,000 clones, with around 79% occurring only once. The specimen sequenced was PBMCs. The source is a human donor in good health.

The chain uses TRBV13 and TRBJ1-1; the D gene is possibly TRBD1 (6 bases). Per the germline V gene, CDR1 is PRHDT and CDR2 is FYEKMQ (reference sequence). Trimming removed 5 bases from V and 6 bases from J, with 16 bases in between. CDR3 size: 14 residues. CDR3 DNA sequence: TGTGCCAGCAGCAAACCTCTAGAGGGGGCTGAAGCTTTCTTT. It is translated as CASSKPLEGAEAFF.

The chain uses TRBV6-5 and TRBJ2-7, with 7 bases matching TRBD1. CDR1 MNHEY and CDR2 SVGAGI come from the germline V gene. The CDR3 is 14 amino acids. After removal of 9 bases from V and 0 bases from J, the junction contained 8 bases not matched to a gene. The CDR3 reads CASMGQLSSYEQYF. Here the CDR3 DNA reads TGTGCCAGTATGGGACAGCTGAGCTCCTACGAGCAGTACTTC.